This paragraph covers one T cell receptor beta chain sequence. Its cognate antigen is unknown. The source of the sample is a study of T-cell memory formation after mild COVID-19. 5'RACE, which relied on constant-segment primers, yielded TCR alpha and TCR beta cDNA libraries carrying sample barcodes and UMIs. TCRdb reanalysed the 5' RACE reads using MiXCR and keeps one entry per CDR3 protein. Of under 300,000 distinct CDR3 sequences listed, roughly 8% are singletons. Study-level points and caveats: Second-wave clones peaking on day 37 lacked confirmed SARS-CoV-2 specificity.

CDR3 size: 15 residues. Germline V gives CDR1 SGHRS, CDR2 YFSETQ. V was cut by 7 bases and J by 4 bases, with 18 bases left in between. This receptor was taken from a young man who had mild COVID-19 (a few samples of this study predate the infection). Cell type and time point are not known. Sequenced sample: PBMCs or a T cell subset sorted from them (not recorded which). The chain is built from TRBV5-1 and TRBJ2-1; D is tentatively TRBD1 or TRBD2 (6 bases each). In DNA, the CDR3 is TGCGCCAGCGAACCCGGGGGCGTCAGATACAATGAGCAGTTCTTC. Its translation is CASEPGGVRYNEQFF.